This T cell receptor (beta chain) was observed in a study of CD8 T cells in ankylosing spondylitis (dated by TCRdb to about 2017). Study-wide context: The study profiled T cell receptor beta repertoires in healthy donors and ankylosing spondylitis patients to find disease-linked TCR variants. The whole study cohort included 85 to 120 healthy donors and 25 ankylosing spondylitis patients. Peripheral blood samples were taken, and synovial fluid was additionally collected from ankylosing spondylitis patients. The study at large found these results: The disease-linked clones were reported as significantly enriched in matched synovial fluid samples from ankylosing spondylitis patients. The disease-linked clones had a CD8+ phenotype and were found at relatively low frequencies in peripheral blood. A TCR beta motif made up of fewer than 10 highly homologous amino acid variants appeared to be characteristic of blood from ankylosing spondylitis patients. Some motif variants had previously been reported in the synovial fluid and blood of reactive arthritis patients, which suggests shared mechanisms of disease initiation.

For sequencing, an Illumina HiSeq 2500 was employed. TCR beta libraries were prepared by quantitative 5'-RACE with molecular barcodes. The authors processed their data as follows. Disease-linked TCR variants were identified with a new computational method built on a probabilistic model of VDJ rearrangement. TCRdb applied fastp at Q25 and MiXCR to the public reads, then kept only in-frame beta chains. Every distinct CDR3 protein forms one entry, paired with its most common genes and DNA. The V and J calls come from TCRdb's annotation, not from the publication. The sample table contains about 220,000 distinct CDR3 sequences; only one count was recorded for about 6.7% of them. 11% to 15% of the sample goes to the ten largest clones. A note on this clonotype: Its binding antigen is unknown. No base-level quality is on record; no much larger clone is a single base apart.

V is pared back by 5 bases and J by 8 bases, with 10 bases lying between the germline termini. Its CDR3 holds 12 amino acids, cysteine through phenylalanine. Of all the DNA, just the CDR3 is kept, 36 bases in frame from base 1. In the germline V gene, CDR1 corresponds to SGHRS and CDR2 to YFSETQ. Sequencing input: blood, either unsorted or a sorted T cell fraction (not recorded which). The chain is made from TRBV5-1 and TRBJ2-2; TRBD1 could be the D gene, as 6 bases match. The clonotype was recovered from a male donor with ankylosing spondylitis. In nucleotide form, the sequence is TGCGCCAGCAGTACACAGGGTGGGGAGCTGTTTTTT. Protein translation: CASSTQGGELFF.